Listed here are 24 T cell receptor beta chains from one sample, sequenced in a study of early T cells in non-severe SARS-CoV-2 infection. One entry per CDR3 protein, called by TCRdb with MiXCR from the 5' RACE reads. The table lists approximately 35,000 distinct CDR3 sequences, under 6.5% of them singletons. The source material was whole blood. The receptors derive from an adult who was a healthcare worker with PCR-confirmed SARS-CoV-2 infection or an uninfected control (not recorded which).

This clonotype showed up many times. This chain connects TRBV14 to TRBJ2-1; no reliable D call. In germline, CDR1 is SGHDN, CDR2 FVKESK. V shed 3 bases and J shed 10 bases, with 13 bases lying between them. The CDR3 is 13 amino acids. CDR3: CASSQDRLVEQFF. The CDR3 nucleotides read TGTGCCAGCAGCCAGGACCGGCTGGTGGAGCAGTTCTTC.

This clonotype occurred many times. This sequence joins TRBV6-1 and TRBJ1-1; maybe TRBD1 (6 bases). The germline V gene has CDR1 MNHNS and CDR2 SASEGT. This CDR3 region has 12 residues. Deletions cut 2 bases from V and 11 bases from J, with 12 bases between. The CDR3 reads CASSEKRGAAFF. The CDR3 coding sequence is TGTGCCAGCAGTGAAAAGCGGGGGGCGGCTTTCTTT.

This clonotype was detected ten times or more. The chain employs TRBV11-1 and TRBJ2-7; 8 nucleotides align to TRBD1. The CDR3 is made up of 14 amino acids. Germline CDR1 is SGHAT and CDR2 is FQDESV (reference sequence). With V trimmed by 1 base and J by 6 bases, 5 bases remained unmatched. The CDR3 here is CASSLVTTGGEQYF. The CDR3 DNA is TGTGCCAGCAGCTTAGTTACCACAGGGGGCGAGCAGTACTTC.

This clonotype came up many times. The chain couples TRBV6-1 to TRBJ1-1; D is perhaps TRBD1 (5 bases). Looked up from germline, CDR1 is MNHNS and CDR2 is SASEGT. The CDR3 loop spans 13 amino acids. Trimming shortened V by 8 bases and J by 5 bases, and 15 bases separated the two germline ends. CDR3 sequence: CASGGTDETEAFF. CDR3 bases: TGTGCCAGCGGTGGGACTGATGAGACTGAAGCTTTCTTT.

This clonotype was recorded at least ten times. The chain uses TRBV5-1 and TRBJ2-1; TRBD2 might be the D (5 bases). This CDR3 is 15 amino acids long. Trimming removed 2 bases from V and 6 bases from J, with 15 bases in between. Germline V gene sequence: CDR1 SGHRS, CDR2 YFSETQ. The chain's CDR3 is CASSLSVAGVNEQFF. The CDR3 coding sequence is TGCGCCAGCAGCTTATCAGTGGCGGGCGTCAATGAGCAGTTCTTC.

The V call is TRBV10-3, the J call TRBJ1-2; 11 bases agree with TRBD1. Germline values: CDR1 ENHRY, CDR2 SYGVKD. This CDR3 spans 18 amino acids. Unmatched junction bases numbered 13, after V lost 5 bases and J lost 2 bases. The CDR3 reads CAISSLPGTGGANYGYTF. The CDR3 bases are TGTGCCATCAGTTCCCTTCCGGGGACAGGGGGTGCCAACTATGGCTACACCTTC.

There are a few counts of this clonotype. The chain is built from TRBV5-1 and TRBJ1-6; tentatively, D is TRBD1 (6 bases). The V gene lost 0 bases and the J gene lost 9 bases, with 13 bases spanning the gap. Germline CDR1 SGHRS, CDR2 YFSETQ. The CDR3 spans 15 residues. The CDR3 nucleotides are TGCGCCAGCAGCTTGGATGGGGACATCACTTCACCCCTCCACTTT. It translates to CASSLDGDITSPLHF.

In this sample, this clonotype turned up many times. The genes are TRBV5-4 and TRBJ2-1; 8 bases match TRBD2. There are 15 residues in the CDR3. The V segment lost 5 bases and the J segment 8 bases; nucleotides outside the gene matches: 12. Per the germline V gene, CDR1 is SGHNT and CDR2 is YYREEE (reference sequence). CDR3 DNA: TGTGCCAGCAGTCCCGGGACTAGAGGGTACGATGAGCAGTTCTTC. It is translated as CASSPGTRGYDEQFF.

On this clonotype itself: This clone may be a read error of a much larger clone one base away. The genes are TRBV6-2 or TRBV6-3 and TRBJ2-7, with D possibly being TRBD1 or TRBD2 (5 bases each). The length of the CDR3 is 14 residues. Germline assignment: CDR1 MNHEY and CDR2 SVGEGT. In DNA form, the CDR3 reads TGTGCCAGCAATTACTCGGGGCGACCTAACGAGCAGTACTTC. Translation gives CASNYSGRPNEQYF.

The chain recombines TRBV11-2 with TRBJ2-4; D uncertain. CDR3 length equals 13 residues. The germline V gene has CDR1 SGHAT and CDR2 FQNNGV. Trimming took 6 bases from V and 1 from J, leaving 7 bases between them. The CDR3 DNA sequence: TGTGCCAGCAGTCCTACGGCCAAAAACATTCAGTACTTC. Its translation is CASSPTAKNIQYF. Using reference TRBV11-2 and TRBJ2-4 for the parts outside the CDR3, the full variable domain is EAGVAQSPRYKIIEKRQSVAFWCNPISGHATLYWYQQILGQGPKLLIQFQNNGVVDDSQLPKDRFSAERLKGVDSTLKIQPAKLEDSAVYLCASSPTAKNIQYFGAGTRLSVL.

This clonotype occurred many times. V is TRBV5-1 and J is TRBJ1-2; 8 bases agree with TRBD1. With 5 bases clipped from V and 8 bases from J, the junction kept 8 bases outside the gene matches. Germline CDR1 is SGHRS and CDR2 is YFSETQ. This CDR3 has 13 amino acids. This chain's CDR3 is CASREGTGHGYTF. The CDR3 DNA follows: TGCGCCAGCAGAGAGGGGACAGGACACGGCTACACCTTC.

This clonotype has at least ten counts. V and J are TRBV27 and TRBJ1-1; 7 bases match TRBD1. The CDR3 has 17 residues. Germline CDR1 reads MNHEY; CDR2 reads SMNVEV (reference sequence). V trimming: 0 bases; J trimming: 2 bases; junction bases outside the gene matches: 9. The CDR3 region has the DNA TGTGCCAGCAGTTTATCGATGGCAGGGGGTTTTAACACTGAAGCTTTCTTT. Protein product: CASSLSMAGGFNTEAFF.

This clonotype appeared many times. The chain couples TRBV25-1 to TRBJ2-2, with D hard to call. The CDR3 sequence is 14 residues long. V lost 1 base and J 1 base, leaving 4 bases between the germline ends. Germline V lookup: CDR1 MGHDK, CDR2 SYGVNS. CDR3 DNA sequence: TGTGCCAGCAGTGAATCAGGGAACACCGGGGAGCTGTTTTTT. This encodes CASSESGNTGELFF.

There are many counts of this clonotype. The chain uses TRBV4-1 and TRBJ2-3; 7 bases agree with TRBD2. The CDR3 length is 18 residues. Germline V gene lookup returns CDR1 MGHRA and CDR2 YSYEKL. Trimming removed 0 bases from V and 0 bases from J; junction bases left unmatched: 9. The CDR3 sequence is CASSQDPKWRGSTDTQYF. In nucleotides, the CDR3 is TGCGCCAGCAGCCAAGACCCGAAGTGGCGGGGGAGCACAGATACGCAGTATTTT.

This clonotype was recorded at least ten times. V and J are TRBV7-2 and TRBJ2-1; no reliable D call. This CDR3 is 14 amino acids long. The V gene lost 3 bases and the J gene lost 2 bases, with 8 bases spanning the gap. Per germline, CDR1 SGHTA and CDR2 FQGNSA. The CDR3 loop is CASSLSTAYNEQFF. For the CDR3, the DNA is TGTGCCAGCAGCTTGAGCACAGCCTACAATGAGCAGTTCTTC.

The chain uses TRBV29-1 and TRBJ2-5; possibly TRBD1 for D (5 bases). Trimming removed 8 bases at V and 1 base at J, with 20 bases between. The CDR3 is made up of 15 amino acids. Germline CDR1 reads SQVTM; CDR2 reads ANQGSEA. The CDR3 region has the DNA TGCAGCTACGTGTCGTCTCGGACATTCCAAGAGACCCAGTACTTC. Its protein product is CSYVSSRTFQETQYF.

The table lists this clonotype with many counts. This sequence joins TRBV28 and TRBJ1-2; D gene ambiguous. Deletions cut 6 bases from V and 6 bases from J, with 14 bases between. Germline lookup yields CDR1 MDHEN and CDR2 SYDVKM. This CDR3 is built from 13 residues. The CDR3 coding sequence is TGTGCCAGCAGCTGGGTAGGGTTTGATGGCTACACCTTC. As protein: CASSWVGFDGYTF.

This clonotype was counted ten times or more. The CDR3 loop is CASSQGQGSYEQYF. CDR3 nucleotides: TGCGCCAGCAGCCAAGGACAGGGGTCTTACGAGCAGTACTTC. The chain employs TRBV4-1 and TRBJ2-7; 8 nucleotides match TRBD1. CDR3 size: 14 residues. Germline loops: CDR1 MGHRA, CDR2 YSYEKL. Trimming took 1 base from V and 4 from J; bases not matched to a gene: 3.

This clonotype was recorded at least ten times. This chain joins TRBV6-5 and TRBJ2-7, with D unresolved. Germline values: CDR1 MNHEY, CDR2 SVGAGI. The germline V and J ends were trimmed by 0 bases and 3 bases, with 12 bases remaining between them. This CDR3 comprises 15 residues. CDR3 coding DNA: TGTGCCAGCAGTTACTCTATTGACACAAACTACGAGCAGTACTTC. Protein sequence: CASSYSIDTNYEQYF.

This clonotype occurred many times. The chain has TRBV7-2 and TRBJ2-2, with D possibly called TRBD1 or TRBD2 (5 bases each). The germline V gene encodes CDR1 SGHTA and CDR2 FQGNSA. The CDR3 sequence is 16 residues long. Trimming took off 2 bases at V and 0 bases at J, with 10 bases between the two ends. The CDR3 reads CASSLLLGANTGELFF. DNA for the CDR3: TGTGCCAGCAGCTTACTGCTGGGGGCGAACACCGGGGAGCTGTTTTTT.

The sample holds many counts of this clonotype. The gene calls are TRBV7-2 and TRBJ2-5; D unclear. Germline CDR1 and CDR2: SGHTA and FQGNSA. The ends were cut back, 1 base at V and 4 bases at J, with 7 bases in the middle. The CDR3 runs to 13 residues. The CDR3 DNA is TGTGCCAGCAGCTTAGGGGCGGTAGAGACCCAGTACTTC. It encodes CASSLGAVETQYF.

This clonotype was seen many times. The rearrangement links TRBV6-1 to TRBJ1-5; no definite D call. This CDR3 region has 16 residues. Germline lookup yields CDR1 MNHNS and CDR2 SASEGT. The V end was cut by 1 base, the J end by 4 bases, with 14 bases between. This chain's CDR3 is CASSEGYREWNQPQHF. The CDR3 nucleotides read TGTGCCAGCAGTGAAGGTTACCGAGAGTGGAATCAGCCCCAGCATTTT.

This clonotype appeared many times. This rearrangement joins TRBV29-1 to TRBJ1-1; D is uncertain. The CDR3 runs to 13 residues. Trimming took 3 bases from V and 1 from J, leaving 9 bases between them. Per the germline V gene, CDR1 is SQVTM and CDR2 is ANQGSEA. The CDR3 loop reads CSVEVRANTEAFF. In nucleotides, the CDR3 is TGCAGCGTTGAGGTTAGGGCGAACACTGAAGCTTTCTTT.

This clonotype was seen repeatedly, ten times or more. The V gene is TRBV7-2, the J gene TRBJ2-1, with 7 positions matching TRBD1. Trimming at V came to 1 base and at J to 7 bases, leaving 7 bases not matched to a gene. Germline CDR1 SGHTA, CDR2 FQGNSA. The CDR3 spans 15 residues. The CDR3 is CASSLGRGTANEQFF. The DNA for the CDR3 is TGTGCCAGCAGCTTAGGAAGAGGGACAGCTAATGAGCAGTTCTTC.